The T cell receptor (beta chain) described here comes from a study of T-cell memory formation after mild COVID-19 (dated by TCRdb to the early 2020s). Background on the whole study: Most TCR sequence clusters were specific to one of the two donors. Longitudinal TCRalpha and TCRbeta repertoire sequencing tracked T-cell clones expanding and contracting after mild COVID-19 in a couple of donors. The cohort comprised two young, previously healthy adult volunteers, one female and one male.

Notes on this clonotype: Its antigen remains undetermined. The record has no base qualities; no much larger clone is one base away.

What the study reported, not specific to this receptor: Clones that contracted from day 15 to 85 showed balanced CD4/CD8 phenotypes, whereas a second wave of clones that expanded from day 15 to 37 leaned towards CD4+. Contracting CD4+ clones were found mainly in CM and EM memory subsets, while CD8+ clones were enriched in EMRA. Some responding clones were found in pre-infection memory, which suggests that pre-existing cross-reactive memory T cells took part in the SARS-CoV-2 response. The second-wave clones that peaked on day 37 were not confirmed to be SARS-CoV-2 specific. The study included only a couple of mild cases, and larger cohorts that include severe cases with pre-infection samples were judged to be necessary.

Ficoll-Paque density gradient centrifugation was the method used to isolate PBMCs. V is reduced by 7 bases and J by 7 bases, leaving a spacing of 13 bases between them. The cysteine opens and the phenylalanine closes a CDR3 of 12 amino acids. The read is trimmed to its CDR3 DNA, 36 bases read in frame from base 1. The instrument was an Illumina NovaSeq 6000. TCRalpha and TCRbeta cDNA libraries were constructed by 5'RACE with constant-segment primers, with sample barcodes and unique molecular identifiers being introduced. RNA was extracted from every sample with Trizol reagent. The libraries were amplified in two PCR steps, and the second step added a second sample barcode and Illumina TruSeq adapters. Sequencing of the libraries was done on an Illumina NovaSeq, producing 2 x 150 bp paired-end reads. The study's processing was this. Reads were demultiplexed and collapsed into UMI-guided consensus sequences with migec v1.2.7. Using mixcr v2.1.11, UMI consensuses were aligned to TRA and TRB V and J templates and then assembled into clonotypes. Expanded or contracted clonotypes were those called significant by both edgeR and NoisET, with noise models trained on biological replicates. edgeR calls used a false discovery rate-adjusted p below 0.01 and a log2 fold-change threshold of 1. As an exploratory analysis of dynamics, max-normalized trajectories of the 1000 most abundant clonotypes were examined by PCA with hierarchical clustering. Separately sequenced CD4+ and CD8+ repertoires were used to assign the CD4 or CD8 phenotype of responding clones. TCRdb cleaned the public reads at Q25 with fastp, built clones with MiXCR and kept in-frame beta chains. Rows with a matching CDR3 protein are joined into one entry that keeps the most common DNA and genes. TCRdb's processing, not the authors', yielded these V and J calls. Present in this sample are about 340,000 distinct CDR3 sequences, approximately 12% of which were seen just once. The ten top clones hold over 20% of the sample.

The sequence was obtained from a man aged 18 to 29 who had mild COVID-19 (a few samples of this study predate the infection). The sample titles of this study are shuffled in the database, so cell type and time point are left out; the donor was told from shared clones. Material: PBMCs or a T cell subset sorted from them (not recorded which). Recombination linked TRBV12-3 or TRBV12-4 to TRBJ1-2, with no reliable assignment of the D segment. The CDR3 loop reads CASNLLPFGYTF. The DNA reads TGTGCCAGCAACTTACTACCCTTTGGCTACACCTTC.